Listed here are 32 T cell receptor beta chains from one sample, sequenced in a study of blood T cell repertoires in COVID-19. This table comes from immunoSEQ multiplex PCR, and its TCRdb copy is limited to in-frame clones, with some not included. Here the sample spans 85,000 to 130,000 clones, 70% to 80% being singletons. Material: peripheral blood. All receptors derive from an elderly man with COVID-19, enrolled during active disease.

The V gene is TRBV5-1, the J gene TRBJ2-3, with D maybe TRBD2 (5 bases). The V gene lost 4 bases and the J gene lost 0 bases, with 12 bases spanning the gap. The CDR3 spans 15 residues. Germline CDR1 and CDR2: SGHRS and YFSETQ. CDR3 residues: CASSSGGSSTDTQYF. In DNA form, the CDR3 reads TGCGCCAGCAGCAGTGGCGGGTCAAGCACAGATACGCAGTATTTT.

This clone was counted a few times. The chain employs TRBV5-6 and TRBJ2-5; 9 nucleotides agree with TRBD1. Germline V gene lookup returns CDR1 SGHDT and CDR2 YYEEEE. This CDR3 is 15 amino acids long. The junction had 5 bases not matched to a gene; V was cut back by 3 bases and J by 2 bases. CDR3 residues: CASSWGTGWQETQYF. CDR3 sequence (DNA): TGTGCCAGCAGCTGGGGGACAGGGTGGCAAGAGACCCAGTACTTC.

The rearrangement links TRBV28 to TRBJ2-7; the D gene is possibly TRBD2 (5 bases). CDR3 size: 11 residues. The V end was cut by 5 bases, the J end by 4 bases, with 6 bases between. CDR1 and CDR2 from the germline V gene are MDHEN and SYDVKM. CDR3 in amino acids: CASSERYEQYF. DNA for the CDR3: TGTGCCAGCAGTGAGCGGTACGAGCAGTACTTC.

The chain links TRBV4-3 to TRBJ2-1, with D perhaps TRBD2 (5 bases). CDR3 length equals 15 residues. Trimming left V 0 bases short and J 3 bases short, with 9 bases between. The germline V gene encodes CDR1 LGHNA and CDR2 YSLEER. CDR3 DNA sequence: TGCGCCAGCAGCCAAGATGAGGGTTACTACAATGAGCAGTTCTTC. Translation: CASSQDEGYYNEQFF.

The count of this clone is one. The V gene is TRBV18, the J gene TRBJ1-2; D is ambiguous. The CDR3 consists of 16 residues. Trimming stripped 3 bases from V and 4 bases from J, with 18 bases between. Per the germline V gene, CDR1 is KGHSH and CDR2 is LQKENI. The CDR3 here is CASSPDYNRASYGYTF. The CDR3 nucleotides read TGTGCCAGCTCACCCGATTATAACAGAGCCAGCTATGGCTACACCTTC.

This chain uses TRBV10-3 with TRBJ2-5, with 10 bases fitting TRBD1. The CDR3 sequence is 14 residues long. Germline V lookup: CDR1 ENHRY, CDR2 SYGVKD. V shed 4 bases and J 4 bases; nucleotides not matched to a gene: 3. The CDR3 region is CAISVRDRGETQYF. CDR3 coding DNA: TGTGCCATCAGTGTACGGGACAGGGGAGAGACCCAGTACTTC.

A remark on this clone: The sample has other DNA sequences that encode this CDR3 too. The chain recombines TRBV6-2 or TRBV6-3 with TRBJ1-5; perhaps TRBD1 as D (5 bases). The length of the CDR3 is 12 residues. CDR1 is MNHEY and CDR2 is SVGEGT in the germline V gene. V lost 2 bases and J lost 7, with 6 bases in between. The CDR3 here is CASSYQGQPQHF. As DNA, the CDR3 is TGTGCCAGCAGTTACCAGGGCCAGCCCCAGCATTTT.

The chain is built from TRBV9 and TRBJ2-5; maybe TRBD2 (5 bases). Germline V lookup: CDR1 SGDLS, CDR2 YYNGEE. This CDR3 contains 15 residues. The germline V and J ends were trimmed by 0 bases and 5 bases, with 14 bases remaining between them. CDR3 protein: CASSVGYGVWETQYF. The CDR3 DNA sequence: TGTGCCAGCAGCGTAGGGTACGGGGTGTGGGAGACCCAGTACTTC. The full variable domain, completed using reference TRBV9 and TRBJ2-5, is DSGVTQTPKHLITATGQRVTLRCSPRSGDLSVYWYQQSLDQGLQFLIQYYNGEERAKGNILERFSAQQFPDLHSELNLSSLELGDSALYFCASSVGYGVWETQYFGPGTRLLVL.

This chain connects TRBV2 to TRBJ1-6; D ambiguous. CDR1 SNHLY and CDR2 FYNNEI come from the germline V gene. Trimming stripped 4 bases from V and 0 bases from J, with 10 bases between. The CDR3 spans 16 residues. CDR3 coding DNA: TGTGCCAGCAGTGGGACGGGGAGCTCCTATAATTCACCCCTCCACTTT. Encoded protein: CASSGTGSSYNSPLHF.

This chain links TRBV19 with TRBJ2-5; 7 nucleotides align to TRBD1. CDR1 LNHDA and CDR2 SQIVND come from the germline V gene (reference sequence). The CDR3 is 14 amino acids. V lost 4 bases, J lost 3 bases, and 5 bases stayed unmatched. CDR3 in DNA: TGTGCCAGTAGTACCCGGGACAGCAAAGAGACCCAGTACTTC. It translates to CASSTRDSKETQYF. Complete variable domain (other parts from reference TRBV19 and TRBJ2-5): DGGITQSPKYLFRKEGQNVTLSCEQNLNHDAMYWYRQDPGQGLRLIYYSQIVNDFQKGDIAEGYSVSREKKESFPLTVTSAQKNPTAFYLCASSTRDSKETQYFGPGTRLLVL.

In this sample, this clone turned up a few times. The V and J genes are TRBV10-3 and TRBJ1-5, with D possibly being TRBD1 (6 bases). The germline V gene encodes CDR1 ENHRY and CDR2 SYGVKD. Trimming left V 3 bases short and J 4 bases short, with 10 bases between. This CDR3 is built from 14 residues. CDR3 region: CAISDRGINQPQHF. The DNA of the CDR3 is TGTGCCATCAGTGACAGGGGAATAAATCAGCCCCAGCATTTT.

The chain is built from TRBV7-9 and TRBJ2-1; D possibly corresponds to TRBD2 (6 bases). Looked up from germline, CDR1 is SEHNR and CDR2 is FQNEAQ (reference sequence). V was trimmed by 3 bases and J by 4 bases, leaving 13 bases between them. The CDR3 is 15 amino acids. The CDR3 loop reads CASSLGGGTYNEQFF. CDR3 nucleotides: TGTGCCAGCAGCTTGGGTGGCGGGACTTACAATGAGCAGTTCTTC. The full variable domain, rest sourced from reference TRBV7-9 and TRBJ2-1, is DTGVSQNPRHKITKRGQNVTFRCDPISEHNRLYWYRQTLGQGPEFLTYFQNEAQLEKSRLLSDRFSAERPKGSFSTLEIQRTEQGDSAMYLCASSLGGGTYNEQFFGPGTRLTVL.

The rearrangement joins TRBV6-2 or TRBV6-3 to TRBJ2-7, with 9 bases aligning to TRBD1. After removal of 4 bases from V and 6 bases from J, the junction contained 4 bases not matched to a gene. The CDR3 is 13 residues long. In germline, CDR1 is MNHEY, CDR2 SVGEGT. CDR3 amino acids: CASSSNRGREQYF. The CDR3 DNA sequence: TGTGCCAGCAGTTCCAACAGGGGGCGCGAGCAGTACTTC.

The chain links TRBV28 to TRBJ2-7, with TRBD2 matching 11 bases. The CDR3 has 17 residues. Germline-derived CDR1 and CDR2 are MDHEN and SYDVKM. V trimming: 3 bases; J trimming: 0 bases; junction bases outside the gene matches: 7. The CDR3 loop is CASSFSTSGSASYEQYF. The CDR3 DNA reads as TGTGCCAGCAGTTTCTCTACTAGCGGGAGTGCCTCCTACGAGCAGTACTTC.

V and J are TRBV27 and TRBJ1-6, with a weak D call TRBD1 (5 bases). With 6 bases removed from V and 5 bases from J, the gap between germline ends came to 11 bases. Germline-derived CDR1 and CDR2 are MNHEY and SMNVEV (reference sequence). The CDR3 covers 14 residues. The CDR3 reads CASRQVVHNSPLHF. CDR3 sequence (DNA): TGTGCCAGCAGACAGGTCGTACATAATTCACCCCTCCACTTT.

V is TRBV5-4 and J is TRBJ2-7; possible D gene TRBD1, 5 bases. Deletions cut 4 bases from V and 3 bases from J, with 17 bases between. Germline assignment: CDR1 SGHNT and CDR2 YYREEE (reference sequence). The CDR3 extends over 15 amino acids. CDR3 bases: TGTGCCAGCAGCCCCCTAGAGGTCCAGGGCTACGAGCAGTACTTC. Translated, it gives CASSPLEVQGYEQYF.

The CDR3 loop reads CASSEGDSLFYGYTF. The CDR3, as DNA: TGTGCCAGCAGTGAAGGGGACAGCCTCTTCTATGGCTACACCTTC. The chain has TRBV6-1 and TRBJ1-2; 7 positions agree with TRBD1. Per the germline V gene, CDR1 is MNHNS and CDR2 is SASEGT. The junction had 6 bases not matched to a gene; V was cut back by 1 base and J by 4 bases. The CDR3 runs 15 residues.

The V gene is TRBV16, the J gene TRBJ1-5; D possibly corresponds to TRBD1 (6 bases). The CDR3 runs to 15 residues. V lost 0 bases to trimming and J lost 2 bases, with 8 bases between them. The germline V gene encodes CDR1 KGHSY and CDR2 FQNENV. The CDR3 region has the DNA TGTGCCAGCAGCCAATCGGACAGTCGCAATCAGCCCCAGCATTTT. Translating it yields CASSQSDSRNQPQHF.

The CDR3 region is CASSLDPASGNTGELFF. The DNA of the CDR3 is TGTGCCAGCAGCCTAGACCCGGCTAGCGGCAACACCGGGGAGCTGTTTTTT. The V and J genes are TRBV5-5 and TRBJ2-2; 7 bases are shared with TRBD2. Germline lookup yields CDR1 SGHKS and CDR2 YYEKEE (reference sequence). The V gene end was trimmed by 4 bases and the J gene end by 2 bases; junction bases not matched to a gene: 11. The CDR3 sequence is 17 residues long.

The rearrangement links TRBV18 to TRBJ1-1; 7 bases line up with TRBD1. Germline V CDR1 and CDR2: KGHSH, LQKENI. The length of the CDR3 is 15 residues. J lost 1 base, V lost 3 bases, and 5 bases had no gene match. CDR3 amino acids: CASSPPGGTNTEAFF. The DNA for the CDR3 is TGTGCCAGCTCACCCCCAGGGGGTACGAACACTGAAGCTTTCTTT.

This sequence joins TRBV6-5 and TRBJ1-4; possible D gene TRBD1, 6 bases. The V gene's germline CDR1 is MNHEY and CDR2 SVGAGI. The CDR3 is 16 residues long. Trimming cost V 2 bases and J 3 bases, with 13 bases left between them. For the CDR3, the DNA is TGTGCCAGCAGTTACAGGGCAGGGGCCGCTAATGAAAAACTGTTTTTT. Its protein product is CASSYRAGAANEKLFF.

The chain employs TRBV18 and TRBJ2-1, with D possibly TRBD1 on 6 matching bases. Trimming cost V 3 bases and J 2 bases, with 14 bases left between them. The germline V gene has CDR1 KGHSH and CDR2 LQKENI. This CDR3 contains 16 residues. CDR3 sequence (DNA): TGTGCCAGCTCACCTTTTTCAGGGGTGACCTACAATGAGCAGTTCTTC. This gives the protein CASSPFSGVTYNEQFF.

V is TRBV10-3 and J is TRBJ1-1, with a possible D match to TRBD1 (5 bases). Between the trimmed V and J ends, which lost 3 bases and 0 bases, there was a span of 14 bases. CDR3 length: 16 residues. Per the germline V gene, CDR1 is ENHRY and CDR2 is SYGVKD. CDR3 protein: CAISEGAWQVNTEAFF. The DNA of the CDR3 is TGTGCCATCAGTGAAGGGGCTTGGCAGGTGAACACTGAAGCTTTCTTT.

This chain joins TRBV18 and TRBJ1-3; 7 bases fit TRBD1. CDR1 is KGHSH, CDR2 LQKENI, per germline. V was clipped by 2 bases and J by 4 bases; unmatched bases: 8. The length of the CDR3 is 16 residues. CDR3 nucleotide sequence: TGTGCCAGCTCACCATCCCCCACAGGGGCAGGAAACACCATATATTTT. Its translation is CASSPSPTGAGNTIYF.

This clone was seen a few times. The chain has TRBV5-6 and TRBJ1-2, with TRBD1 identical over 8 bases. Germline V gives CDR1 SGHDT, CDR2 YYEEEE. V gave up 3 bases and J gave up 5 bases; unmatched junction bases: 9. The CDR3 contains 15 residues. The CDR3 sequence is CASSSDRGQRYGYTF. CDR3 coding DNA: TGTGCCAGCAGCTCTGACAGGGGACAGAGGTATGGCTACACCTTC.

The chain employs TRBV6-1 and TRBJ2-1; TRBD2 matches 13 bases. Looked up from germline, CDR1 is MNHNS and CDR2 is SASEGT. This CDR3 is built from 19 residues. J lost 0 bases, V lost 4 bases, and 9 bases had no gene match. For the CDR3, the DNA is TGTGCCAGCAGTGTGATGGGACTAGCGGGGTTTAGCTCCTACAATGAGCAGTTCTTC. Translation gives CASSVMGLAGFSSYNEQFF.

By share of the sample, this clone is medium-sized. This chain connects TRBV27 to TRBJ1-2; TRBD1 agrees at 7 bases. CDR1 and CDR2 (germline): MNHEY, SMNVEV (reference sequence). CDR3 length equals 15 residues. V lost 6 bases, J lost 3 bases, and 10 bases stayed unmatched. CDR3 coding DNA: TGTGCCAGCAGCCAAAAAGGGGGCAGTGACTATGGCTACACCTTC. Translated, it gives CASSQKGGSDYGYTF.

V usage is TRBV7-9 and J usage is TRBJ2-5, with 7 bases lining up with TRBD1. Germline CDR1 and CDR2: SEHNR and FQNEAQ (reference sequence). There are 15 residues in the CDR3. The J segment lost 4 bases and the V segment lost 5 bases, leaving 10 bases of the junction unmatched. CDR3 loop: CASSTIFEGAETQYF. In nucleotides, the CDR3 is TGTGCCAGCAGCACCATATTTGAGGGGGCAGAGACCCAGTACTTC. The full variable domain, in which reference TRBV7-9 and TRBJ2-5 provide the parts outside the CDR3, is DTGVSQNPRHKITKRGQNVTFRCDPISEHNRLYWYRQTLGQGPEFLTYFQNEAQLEKSRLLSDRFSAERPKGSFSTLEIQRTEQGDSAMYLCASSTIFEGAETQYFGPGTRLLVL.

The chain links TRBV25-1 to TRBJ2-1, with no clear D. Germline CDR1 is MGHDK and CDR2 is SYGVNS. With 8 bases removed from V and 0 bases from J, the gap between germline ends came to 14 bases. This CDR3 comprises 15 residues. The CDR3 region has the DNA TGTGCCAGCCGCCGGAGTTCGAGCTCCTACAATGAGCAGTTCTTC. It codes for CASRRSSSSYNEQFF.

The gene calls are TRBV4-1 and TRBJ2-1, with D possibly matching TRBD2 (6 bases). The CDR3 is made up of 14 amino acids. Germline values: CDR1 MGHRA, CDR2 YSYEKL. V lost 3 bases and J lost 9, with 15 bases in between. CDR3 DNA sequence: TGCGCCAGCAGCCAGCTAGCGACCGATGCTGAGCAGTTCTTC. The encoded protein is CASSQLATDAEQFF.

This rearrangement joins TRBV7-6 to TRBJ1-1, with TRBD1 matching over 7 bases. Losses at the gene ends were 0 bases for V and 0 bases for J; bases not matched to a gene: 1. CDR1 and CDR2 (germline): SGHVS, FNYEAQ. The CDR3 sequence is 15 residues long. The CDR3 here is CASSLADRLNTEAFF. CDR3 DNA: TGTGCCAGCAGCTTAGCGGACAGGCTGAACACTGAAGCTTTCTTT.

This clone has only a few counts. The chain links TRBV29-1 to TRBJ1-2; possible D gene TRBD1, 5 bases. The CDR3 sequence is 13 residues long. V lost 3 bases to trimming and J lost 3 bases, with 11 bases between them. Per the germline V gene, CDR1 is SQVTM and CDR2 is ANQGSEA. The CDR3 sequence: CSVEKGLDYGYTF. The CDR3 region has the DNA TGCAGCGTTGAGAAGGGGTTGGACTATGGCTACACCTTC.